The 6 T cell receptor beta chains below were found in one sample sequenced in a study of CD8 T cells in ankylosing spondylitis. Their antigen targets remain unknown. MiXCR was run by TCRdb on the 5' RACE reads, yielding one entry per CDR3 protein. The sample carries approximately 400,000 distinct CDR3 sequences, about a sixth recorded once. Study outcomes and limitations: It appeared that ankylosing spondylitis blood was characterized by a TCR beta motif of about eight highly homologous variants.

The sequencing sample was made of blood, either unsorted or a sorted T cell fraction (not recorded which). The receptor source for this set is a male donor with ankylosing spondylitis.

This clonotype has just a few counts. The chain combines TRBV27 with TRBJ2-7, with D perhaps TRBD1 or TRBD2 (5 bases each). V was cut by 2 bases and J by 7 bases, with 15 bases left in between. The germline CDR1 and CDR2 sequences are MNHEY and SMNVEV (reference sequence). The CDR3 covers 14 residues. CDR3 nucleotides: TGTGCCAGCAGTTTACCCGGGACCTCTCGGGAGCAGTACTTC. It encodes CASSLPGTSREQYF.

This chain connects TRBV6-1 to TRBJ1-6, with 9 positions matching TRBD1. Trimming took 6 bases from V and 6 from J; bases not matched to a gene: 6. This CDR3 has 15 residues. Germline V gene data show CDR1 as MNHNS and CDR2 as SASEGT. CDR3 in amino acids: CASRSNRGRNSPLHF. Here the CDR3 DNA reads TGTGCCAGCAGATCAAACAGGGGGCGTAATTCACCCCTCCACTTT.

This clonotype was found a few times. The V gene is TRBV20-1, the J gene TRBJ1-1; D is unclear. The ends were cut back, 3 bases at V and 11 bases at J, with 19 bases in the middle. The CDR3 is 13 residues long. The V gene's germline CDR1 is DFQATT and CDR2 SNEGSKA (reference sequence). Here the CDR3 reads CSARIEVGLGAFF. CDR3 bases: TGCAGTGCTAGGATAGAGGTGGGGTTGGGGGCTTTCTTT.

The rearrangement uses TRBV6-5 and TRBJ1-1; 8 bases match TRBD1. Germline trimming cut 4 bases from V and 4 bases from J; bases unmatched to any gene: 5. From germline, CDR1 is MNHEY and CDR2 SVGAGI. The length of the CDR3 is 14 residues. The CDR3 region has the DNA TGTGCCAGCAGTTTATACAGGGGGGTCACTGAAGCTTTCTTT. Translating it yields CASSLYRGVTEAFF.

This clonotype was seen a handful of times. The chain employs TRBV10-3 and TRBJ1-5; 7 bases agree with TRBD1. V lost 4 bases to trimming and J lost 6 bases; unmatched junction nucleotides: 3. The germline V gene has CDR1 ENHRY and CDR2 SYGVKD. This CDR3 comprises 13 residues. CDR3 nucleotides: TGTGCCATCAGTGTGACAGGGTTTCAGCCCCAGCATTTT. Residues: CAISVTGFQPQHF.

This clonotype was counted between two and nine times. This chain uses TRBV12-3 or TRBV12-4 with TRBJ1-1; no firm D call. With 9 bases removed from V and 2 bases from J, the gap between germline ends came to 16 bases. This CDR3 comprises 14 residues. The CDR3 sequence: CASLSRQVNTEAFF. CDR3 DNA: TGTGCCAGTTTAAGCCGGCAGGTAAACACTGAAGCTTTCTTT.